Below, one T cell receptor (beta chain) is given with its context. Its antigen is unknown. This sample is part of a study of human T cells and chemical hapten exposure. Study as a whole: Small discrepancies in pooled library volume mainly accounted for the varying TCR yields per sample. Notes on the study in general: There was a positive correlation between PT1 expanded TCR counts and patch test score.

Noted time point: patch test 2, 6 weeks after DPC sensitization. Treatment noted: therapeutic diphenylcyclopropenone sensitization with weekly scalp DPC. TCRdb redid the calling of the RACE reads with MiXCR, one entry per CDR3 protein. The sample holds over 100,000 distinct CDR3 sequences, roughly a tenth seen once. Deletions cut 2 bases from V and 0 bases from J, with 20 bases between. This CDR3 has 19 amino acids. Per germline, CDR1 SGHTA and CDR2 FQGNSA. The V gene is TRBV7-2, the J gene TRBJ2-1; D possibly corresponds to TRBD2 (7 bases). The clonotype was recovered from a woman aged 40 to 49 with alopecia areata. Some clones in this sample may be carry-over from other donors' samples. Sequencing used whole blood, obtained in connection with sensitization to the hapten diphenylcyclopropenone (DPC). The CDR3 sequence is CASSLNPGGLLSSYNEQFF. For the CDR3, the DNA is TGTGCCAGCAGCTTAAATCCCGGGGGGCTCCTCAGCTCCTACAATGAGCAGTTCTTC.